This T cell receptor (beta chain) derives from a study of blood T cell repertoires in COVID-19. The assay was immunoSEQ multiplex PCR, and TCRdb's table has in-frame clones only and misses some. The sample shows 150,000 to 200,000 clones, 85% of them seen only once. Germline-derived CDR1 and CDR2 are SGHRS and YFSETQ. Unmatched junction bases numbered 20, after V lost 2 bases and J lost 0 bases. This CDR3 is 22 amino acids long. Sequences were obtained from peripheral blood. The rearrangement joins TRBV5-1 to TRBJ2-1; 10 bases line up with TRBD2. The clonotype comes from a human donor with acute or convalescent COVID-19. The donor label of this sample is uncertain. Written as DNA, the CDR3 is TGCGCCAGCAGCTTTCGACCAGCGGGGGGGGCCGGGACAAAAAGCTCCTACAATGAGCAGTTCTTC. Amino acid sequence: CASSFRPAGGAGTKSSYNEQFF.